This T cell receptor beta chain was observed in a study of blood T cell repertoires in COVID-19. The CDR3 loop spans 14 amino acids. Trimming at V came to 5 bases and at J to 3 bases, leaving 5 bases not matched to a gene. Germline V gene data show CDR1 as MNHNY and CDR2 as SVGAGI (reference sequence). No more than 2 weeks before study entry, exposed participants had met a case of COVID-19. Sequencing was performed with immunoSEQ multiplex PCR; in TCRdb, only in-frame clones are kept and a portion is missing. The data hold roughly 180,000 clones, with nearly 80% observed a single time. The chain couples TRBV6-6 to TRBJ2-7, with 9 bases that match TRBD2. This receptor was taken from a man in his sixties who had been exposed to COVID-19. The sequenced sample was PBMCs or T cells enriched from blood (not recorded which). The CDR3 nucleotides read TGTGCCAGCAGTCAGACTAGCGGCTACTACGAGCAGTACTTC. Amino acids: CASSQTSGYYEQYF.